A single sample is the source of the 25 T cell receptor beta chains below, sequenced in a study of T cells in Graves' hyperthyroidism and ophthalmopathy. Amplification of TCR beta CDR3 regions used RNA as the template. The HTBI set primed first-round TCR CDR3 RT-PCR. TCRdb re-derived calls from the multiplex PCR reads in MiXCR, one entry per CDR3 protein. The data hold about 350,000 distinct CDR3 sequences, with roughly 15% observed a single time. The specimen was blood. The source of these receptors is a woman in her forties with Graves' ophthalmopathy.

This clonotype has more than one count but fewer than ten. This chain uses TRBV9 with TRBJ2-6; D ambiguous. Germline V lookup: CDR1 SGDLS, CDR2 YYNGEE. This CDR3 has 17 residues. V was pared by 4 bases and J by 0 bases, with 14 bases between. As DNA, the CDR3 is TGTGCCAGCAGCCCCGTCCGTCGGCCCTCTGGGGCCAACGTCCTGACTTTC. It translates to CASSPVRRPSGANVLTF.

This clonotype was observed at least ten times. J is TRBJ2-3 and V is TRBV15; no clear D. Germline values: CDR1 LNHNV, CDR2 YYDKDF (reference sequence). The CDR3 is 16 amino acids. Between the trimmed V and J ends, which lost 3 bases and 2 bases, there was a span of 15 bases. The CDR3 nucleotides read TGTGCCACCAGCAGTAGTGAGAGGCGGCTCACAGATACGCAGTATTTT. As protein: CATSSSERRLTDTQYF.

The V call is TRBV5-5, the J call TRBJ2-2, with D unclear. The V end was cut by 0 bases, the J end by 0 bases, with 9 bases between. The CDR3 is made up of 16 amino acids. Germline CDR1 SGHKS, CDR2 YYEKEE (reference sequence). CDR3 protein: CASSLASIPNTGELFF. CDR3 nucleotides: TGTGCCAGCAGCTTGGCCTCAATTCCGAACACCGGGGAGCTGTTTTTT.

Only a few counts were recorded for this clonotype. This rearrangement joins TRBV16 to TRBJ1-1; 7 bases fit TRBD1. Per the germline V gene, CDR1 is KGHSY and CDR2 is FQNENV. The CDR3 loop spans 18 amino acids. V shed 0 bases and J 8 bases; nucleotides not matched to a gene: 18. The CDR3 is CASSQSRGRGRVCAEAFF. Here the CDR3 DNA reads TGTGCCAGCAGCCAATCCAGGGGGAGGGGAAGGGTCTGTGCGGAAGCTTTCTTT.

The genes are TRBV12-3 or TRBV12-4 and TRBJ1-2; D uncertain. The CDR3 runs 16 residues. Deletions cut 8 bases from V and 8 bases from J, with 27 bases between. The CDR3 loop reads CASSPRGGPTAEGYTF. The CDR3, as DNA: TGTGCCAGCTCACCACGAGGAGGCCCCACCGCGGAAGGCTACACCTTC.

This clonotype has a count of ten or more. The chain carries TRBV28 and TRBJ2-3; D gene unclear. Per the germline V gene, CDR1 is MDHEN and CDR2 is SYDVKM. V was trimmed by 2 bases and J by 5 bases, leaving 8 bases between them. This CDR3 is built from 13 residues. The CDR3: CASSLGWEDTQYF. CDR3 in DNA: TGTGCCAGCAGTTTAGGTTGGGAAGATACGCAGTATTTT.

This clonotype was detected only a few times. The chain is built from TRBV29-1 and TRBJ2-5; the D gene could be TRBD1 or TRBD2 (6 bases each). Trimming removed 7 bases at V and 1 base at J, with 25 bases between. Germline CDR1 and CDR2: SQVTM and ANQGSEA. The CDR3 is 17 residues long. The CDR3 DNA follows: TGCAGCGCCCGAAAAGGGGGGCCCTTGGGTTTCCAAGAGACCCAGTACTTC. Its translation: CSARKGGPLGFQETQYF.

Many counts were recorded for this clonotype. This rearrangement joins TRBV12-3 or TRBV12-4 to TRBJ2-5; TRBD1 is a possible D gene (6 bases). The length of the CDR3 is 14 residues. Trimming pared 5 bases from V and 1 base from J, leaving 11 bases between. The CDR3 protein is CASSLQGSQETQYF. The CDR3 nucleotides are TGTGCCAGCAGTCTTCAGGGGTCCCAAGAGACCCAGTACTTC.

A few counts support this clonotype. This sequence joins TRBV20-1 and TRBJ1-6, with 7 bases that match TRBD1. Germline values: CDR1 DFQATT, CDR2 SNEGSKA (reference sequence). Unmatched junction bases numbered 7, after V lost 1 base and J lost 7 bases. This CDR3 has 15 amino acids. CDR3 sequence (DNA): TGCAGTGCTAGAGTGGGACAGCGGAGAAATTCACCCCTCCACTTT. This gives the protein CSARVGQRRNSPLHF.

This clonotype was counted ten times or more. The chain recombines TRBV10-3 with TRBJ2-3; TRBD1 agrees at 10 bases. The V segment lost 10 bases and the J segment 4 bases; nucleotides outside the gene matches: 5. Germline lookup yields CDR1 ENHRY and CDR2 SYGVKD. The CDR3 consists of 13 residues. The chain's CDR3 is CATRTGGSDTQYF. For the CDR3, the DNA is TGTGCCACCAGGACAGGGGGATCAGATACGCAGTATTTT.

This clonotype showed up many times. The chain is built from TRBV6-1 and TRBJ2-2; 10 bases are a match to TRBD2. Trimming took 5 bases from V and 10 from J; bases not matched to a gene: 22. From germline, CDR1 is MNHNS and CDR2 SASEGT. The CDR3 extends over 19 amino acids. For the CDR3, the DNA is TGTGCCAGCAGTTACTCCAGCCCACTCCTAGCGGGAGAACGGCAGGAGCTGTTTTTT. It encodes CASSYSSPLLAGERQELFF.

This clonotype was counted a few times. V is TRBV11-2 and J is TRBJ2-7; 9 bases align to TRBD1. J lost 5 bases, V lost 4 bases, and 9 bases had no gene match. This CDR3 is 15 amino acids long. Germline V gene data show CDR1 as SGHAT and CDR2 as FQNNGV. Written as DNA, the CDR3 is TGTGCCAGCAGCTCCGGGACAGGGTGGTTCCACGAGCAGTACTTC. It encodes CASSSGTGWFHEQYF.

The V and J genes are TRBV7-8 and TRBJ1-3; D remains unclear. Germline loops: CDR1 SGHVS, CDR2 FQNEAQ. Trimming removed 5 bases at V and 1 base at J, with 15 bases between. This CDR3 is built from 16 residues. CDR3 region: CASSHPDARSGNTIYF. The CDR3 nucleotides read TGTGCCAGCAGCCACCCTGACGCAAGGTCTGGAAACACCATATATTTT.

The table lists this clonotype with many counts. The rearrangement links TRBV29-1 to TRBJ2-7; D is perhaps TRBD1 (5 bases). V was clipped by 0 bases and J by 5 bases, with 11 bases between them. CDR3 length: 13 amino acids. Germline V CDR1 and CDR2: SQVTM, ANQGSEA. The CDR3 DNA reads TGCAGCGTTGAAGAGGACACCTGGGACGAGCAGTACTTC. Its translation is CSVEEDTWDEQYF.

This rearrangement joins TRBV7-2 to TRBJ2-7; weak D call: TRBD2 (6 bases). This CDR3 is built from 16 residues. Germline values: CDR1 SGHTA, CDR2 FQGNSA. V was cut by 1 base and J by 0 bases, with 13 bases left in between. The CDR3 coding sequence is TGTGCCAGCAGCTTAGGGGCCGGGGGATACTCCTACGAGCAGTACTTC. Its protein is CASSLGAGGYSYEQYF.

In this sample, this clonotype turned up many times. The chain links TRBV28 to TRBJ2-2; the D gene is possibly TRBD1 (6 bases). V was clipped by 5 bases and J by 6 bases, with 16 bases between them. CDR1 is MDHEN and CDR2 is SYDVKM in the germline V gene. The CDR3 totals 15 residues. CDR3 bases: TGTGCCAGCAGTCCCGGGACAATCTTGCCCGGGGAGCTGTTTTTT. Translated: CASSPGTILPGELFF. Variable domain in full (rest from reference TRBV28 and TRBJ2-2): DVKVTQSSRYLVKRTGEKVFLECVQDMDHENMFWYRQDPGLGLRLIYFSYDVKMKEKGDIPEGYSVSREKKERFSLILESASTNQTSMYLCASSPGTILPGELFFGEGSRLTVL.

This clonotype showed up many times. The chain couples TRBV10-3 to TRBJ1-1; D unresolved. This CDR3 region has 13 residues. V was pared by 7 bases and J by 0 bases, with 9 bases between. Germline CDR1 and CDR2: ENHRY and SYGVKD. The DNA for the CDR3 is TGTGCCATCACTCAGACCCTGAACACTGAAGCTTTCTTT. Translated: CAITQTLNTEAFF.

This clonotype was detected ten times or more. This chain joins TRBV28 and TRBJ1-5; tentative D call: TRBD1 (6 bases). V lost 6 bases, J lost 1 base, and 19 bases lay in between. Per the germline V gene, CDR1 is MDHEN and CDR2 is SYDVKM. The CDR3 runs to 17 residues. The CDR3 nucleotides read TGTGCCAGCAGCTCCTTCTGGGGGGCCAGGAGCAATCAGCCCCAGCATTTT. Encoded protein: CASSSFWGARSNQPQHF.

This clonotype was seen at least ten times. The V and J genes are TRBV18 and TRBJ2-5; D is ambiguous. The ends were cut back, 3 bases at V and 4 bases at J, with 9 bases in the middle. The CDR3 consists of 13 residues. The germline V gene encodes CDR1 KGHSH and CDR2 LQKENI. The DNA of the CDR3 is TGTGCCAGCTCACCGGGGTTGGGAGAGACCCAGTACTTC. Translation: CASSPGLGETQYF.

In this sample, this clonotype turned up a few times. The chain carries TRBV4-2 and TRBJ1-2; D unresolved. Germline CDR1 and CDR2: LGHNA and YNFKEQ. There are 15 residues in the CDR3. V lost 0 bases, J lost 3 bases, and 11 bases lay in between. CDR3: CASSQDFSRDYGYTF. In DNA, the CDR3 is TGTGCCAGCAGCCAAGATTTTTCTAGGGACTATGGCTACACCTTC.

This clonotype was picked up many times. The chain links TRBV12-3 or TRBV12-4 to TRBJ2-1; 13 bases are a match to TRBD2. V was clipped by 7 bases and J by 7 bases; unmatched bases: 19. This CDR3 is 19 amino acids long. In DNA form, the CDR3 reads TGTGCCAGCAACGTCTGGGGCTTGGGAGGGACTAGCGGGAATAATGAGCAGTTCTTC. Translation gives CASNVWGLGGTSGNNEQFF.

The V gene is TRBV7-8, the J gene TRBJ2-7; no firm D call. The CDR3 loop spans 16 amino acids. V lost 4 bases and J lost 0, with 16 bases in between. CDR1 and CDR2 from the germline V gene are SGHVS and FQNEAQ. The CDR3 loop is CASSSTERRPSYEQYF. Here the CDR3 DNA reads TGTGCCAGCAGCTCCACGGAGCGAAGGCCCTCCTACGAGCAGTACTTC.

The table lists this clonotype with a few counts. This chain's CDR3 is CASSLQQGSSGNTIYF. CDR3 DNA sequence: TGTGCCAGCAGCCTCCAACAGGGGAGCTCTGGAAACACCATATATTTT. The rearrangement uses TRBV7-2 and TRBJ1-3; 7 bases line up with TRBD1. This CDR3 contains 16 residues. V was pared by 5 bases and J by 0 bases, with 7 bases of the junction left unmatched. The germline V gene encodes CDR1 SGHTA and CDR2 FQGNSA.

The genes are TRBV19 and TRBJ2-2, with unresolved D. CDR1 is LNHDA, CDR2 SQIVND, per germline (reference sequence). Trimming took off 3 bases at V and 1 base at J, with 3 bases between the two ends. The CDR3 consists of 13 residues. CDR3 sequence: CASSILNTGELFF. As DNA, the CDR3 is TGTGCCAGTAGTATTTTGAACACCGGGGAGCTGTTTTTT.

This clonotype was recorded at least ten times. CDR3 sequence (DNA): TGTGCCAGCAGTTTAGACTGGGGGAGTTACAATGAGCAGTTCTTC. This sequence encodes CASSLDWGSYNEQFF. This chain links TRBV28 with TRBJ2-1; D possibly uses TRBD1 or TRBD2 (5 bases each). Trimming shortened V by 2 bases and J by 4 bases, and 12 bases separated the two germline ends. The CDR3 contains 15 residues. CDR1 and CDR2 (germline): MDHEN, SYDVKM.